The rows below give T cell receptor beta chains drawn from one sample of a study of cytomegalovirus exposure and HLA in healthy donors. Assay used: immunoSEQ multiplex PCR; TCRdb lists only in-frame clones, some missing. This sample yields 95,000 to 150,000 clones, of which 55% to 65% are seen a single time; 9% to 10% belongs to the top ten. The sequenced sample consisted of PBMCs. These receptors were obtained from a man aged 35 to 55 in good health and CMV-seropositive. Both conserved end residues are trimmed from each CDR3. The order of the fields is J gene, V gene, clone size, CDR3 protein. The listing skips clone size in some rows; elsewhere it reads once, few, many or a size class.

J gene: TRBJ1-1
V gene: TRBV6-1
clone size: NA
CDR3 protein: ASSPTGENTEAF

J gene: TRBJ1-5
V gene: TRBV5-6
clone size: NA
CDR3 protein: ASSRGNILSNQPQH

J gene: TRBJ1-5
V gene: TRBV5-1
clone size: few
CDR3 protein: ASSLRGDRNQPQH

J gene: TRBJ1-6
V gene: TRBV2
clone size: once
CDR3 protein: ASGGQGALSPLH

J gene: TRBJ2-7
V gene: TRBV19
clone size: NA
CDR3 protein: ASRRQSSSYEQY

J gene: TRBJ2-2
V gene: TRBV5-1
clone size: NA
CDR3 protein: ASSPGSAESTGELF

J gene: TRBJ2-4
V gene: TRBV2
clone size: NA
CDR3 protein: ASSGTSGSQFIQY

J gene: TRBJ1-2
V gene: TRBV2
clone size: few
CDR3 protein: ASTDSYGGYGYT

J gene: TRBJ1-1
V gene: TRBV6-5
clone size: few
CDR3 protein: ASSWTGNAEAF

J gene: TRBJ1-6
V gene: TRBV4-1
clone size: NA
CDR3 protein: ASSQTGGPGSPLH

J gene: TRBJ1-1
V gene: TRBV6-1
clone size: few
CDR3 protein: ASSPGVNTEAF

J gene: TRBJ1-1
V gene: TRBV7-2
clone size: NA
CDR3 protein: ASSPKTGMNTEAF

J gene: TRBJ2-7
V gene: TRBV19
clone size: NA
CDR3 protein: ASGFGTGSYEQY

J gene: TRBJ2-5
V gene: TRBV9
clone size: NA
CDR3 protein: ASSVGGQGQETQY

J gene: TRBJ2-2
V gene: TRBV6-5
clone size: NA
CDR3 protein: ASRTSGRATGELF

J gene: TRBJ2-3
V gene: TRBV10-1
clone size: NA
CDR3 protein: ASSSGTGTDTQY

J gene: TRBJ2-2
V gene: TRBV9
clone size: NA
CDR3 protein: ASSVPKERGRAGELF

J gene: TRBJ1-1
V gene: TRBV29-1
clone size: NA
CDR3 protein: SVHDRAHLEAF

J gene: TRBJ1-1
V gene: TRBV20-1
clone size: NA
CDR3 protein: RGIGGTEAF

J gene: TRBJ1-1
V gene: TRBV20-1
clone size: NA
CDR3 protein: SAGLDIEAF

J gene: TRBJ1-1
V gene: TRBV30
clone size: NA
CDR3 protein: AWSNTRSYNTEAF

J gene: TRBJ2-1
V gene: TRBV18
clone size: NA
CDR3 protein: ASSPPAGRDMEQF

J gene: TRBJ2-7
V gene: TRBV25-1
clone size: NA
CDR3 protein: ASSAEGGDYEQY

J gene: TRBJ2-3
V gene: TRBV15
clone size: NA
CDR3 protein: ATSRARGTDTQY

J gene: TRBJ1-5
V gene: TRBV9
clone size: NA
CDR3 protein: ASSDREFDQPQH

J gene: TRBJ1-2
V gene: TRBV29-1
clone size: NA
CDR3 protein: SVVGTGGSQPNYGYT

J gene: TRBJ1-3
V gene: TRBV5-6
clone size: few
CDR3 protein: ASRRQGAGNTIY

J gene: TRBJ1-5
V gene: TRBV19
clone size: NA
CDR3 protein: ASSIQGPQPQH

J gene: TRBJ2-7
V gene: TRBV7-6
clone size: NA
CDR3 protein: ASASPGGREQY

J gene: TRBJ2-7
V gene: TRBV4-3
clone size: few
CDR3 protein: ASSYRTGGDEQY

J gene: TRBJ2-7
V gene: TRBV14
clone size: once
CDR3 protein: ASSQVTGFDEQY

J gene: TRBJ1-6
V gene: TRBV5-6
clone size: once
CDR3 protein: ASSLGGRGSPLH

J gene: TRBJ1-2
V gene: TRBV9
clone size: few
CDR3 protein: ASSAADRAGYT

J gene: TRBJ2-7
V gene: TRBV6-1
clone size: few
CDR3 protein: ASSEAKKPREQY

J gene: TRBJ2-7
V gene: TRBV2
clone size: NA
CDR3 protein: ASHSLRGDEQY

J gene: TRBJ2-2
V gene: TRBV9
clone size: NA
CDR3 protein: ASNGLAEAGELF

J gene: TRBJ1-1
V gene: TRBV7-9
clone size: few
CDR3 protein: SSSRVGTEAF

J gene: TRBJ1-4
V gene: TRBV7-2
clone size: few
CDR3 protein: ASSQDRGNEKLF

J gene: TRBJ2-7
V gene: TRBV11-2
clone size: NA
CDR3 protein: ASKAGQGFHEQY

J gene: TRBJ1-2
V gene: TRBV5-1
clone size: NA
CDR3 protein: ASSLGQGTNYGYT

J gene: TRBJ2-5
V gene: TRBV29-1
clone size: NA
CDR3 protein: SGEQQETQY

J gene: TRBJ2-5
V gene: TRBV5-1
clone size: NA
CDR3 protein: ASSPGLAGVETQY

J gene: TRBJ2-7
V gene: TRBV6-1
clone size: NA
CDR3 protein: ASSGTGLYEQY

J gene: TRBJ2-3
V gene: TRBV15
clone size: NA
CDR3 protein: ATSRQGSTDTQY

J gene: TRBJ2-2
V gene: TRBV9
clone size: NA
CDR3 protein: ASSDRGTGGTGELF